This entry describes one TCR beta chain. Antigen: not known. This record comes from a study of shared clonotypes between healthy human individuals. Study-level findings and limits: Few donors restricted represented genetic and exposure-history diversity. Shared across several donors were 5% to 6% of the naive CD4 clonotypes.

The donors, healthy adults who were HIV-negative, had experienced no recent acute infections or vaccinations. TCRdb's copy holds only in-frame clones and misses some; the assay was immunoSEQ multiplex PCR. The table lists about 980,000 clones, roughly 72% of them singletons. V was trimmed by 0 bases and J by 6 bases, leaving 9 bases between them. Germline V gene sequence: CDR1 MNHEY, CDR2 SVGAGI. The CDR3 spans 13 residues. The V and J genes are TRBV6-5 and TRBJ2-7; D tentatively fits TRBD1 or TRBD2 (5 bases each). The clonotype was recovered from a man in his late teens or twenties in good health. The sample was memory CD4+ T cells sorted from blood. Documented subset: CD45RA-negative fraction. The CDR3: CASSYSGRGEQYF. CDR3 in DNA: TGTGCCAGCAGTTACTCGGGACGAGGCGAGCAGTACTTC.